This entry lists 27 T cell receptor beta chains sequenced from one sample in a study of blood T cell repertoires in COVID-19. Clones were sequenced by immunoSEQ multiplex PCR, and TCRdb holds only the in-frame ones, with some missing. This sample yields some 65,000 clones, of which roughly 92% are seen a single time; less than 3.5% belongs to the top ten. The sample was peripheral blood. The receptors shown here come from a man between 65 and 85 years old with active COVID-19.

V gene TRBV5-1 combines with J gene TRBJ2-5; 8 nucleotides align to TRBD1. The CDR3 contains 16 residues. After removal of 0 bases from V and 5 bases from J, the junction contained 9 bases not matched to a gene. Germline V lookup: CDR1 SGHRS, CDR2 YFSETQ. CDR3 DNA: TGCGCCAGCAGCTTGGCCAGGGCAGGGGGCGTTGAGACCCAGTACTTC. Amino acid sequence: CASSLARAGGVETQYF. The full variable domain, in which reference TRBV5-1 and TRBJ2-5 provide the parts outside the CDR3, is KAGVTQTPRYLIKTRGQQVTLSCSPISGHRSVSWYQQTPGQGLQFLFEYFSETQRNKGNFPGRFSGRQFSNSRSEMNVSTLELGDSALYLCASSLARAGGVETQYFGPGTRLLVL.

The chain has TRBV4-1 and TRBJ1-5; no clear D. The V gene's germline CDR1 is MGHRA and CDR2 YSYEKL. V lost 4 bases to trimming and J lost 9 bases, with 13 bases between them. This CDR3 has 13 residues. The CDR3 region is CASSRPSEGPQHF. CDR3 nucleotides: TGCGCCAGCAGCCGCCCTTCCGAGGGGCCCCAGCATTTT.

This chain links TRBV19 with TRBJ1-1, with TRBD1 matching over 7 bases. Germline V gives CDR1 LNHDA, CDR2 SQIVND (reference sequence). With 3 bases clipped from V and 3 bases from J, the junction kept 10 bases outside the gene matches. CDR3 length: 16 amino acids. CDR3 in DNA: TGTGCCAGTAGTATCCCTCTGGACAGGCGGGACACTGAAGCTTTCTTT. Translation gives CASSIPLDRRDTEAFF. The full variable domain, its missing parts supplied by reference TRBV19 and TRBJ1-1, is DGGITQSPKYLFRKEGQNVTLSCEQNLNHDAMYWYRQDPGQGLRLIYYSQIVNDFQKGDIAEGYSVSREKKESFPLTVTSAQKNPTAFYLCASSIPLDRRDTEAFFGQGTRLTVV.

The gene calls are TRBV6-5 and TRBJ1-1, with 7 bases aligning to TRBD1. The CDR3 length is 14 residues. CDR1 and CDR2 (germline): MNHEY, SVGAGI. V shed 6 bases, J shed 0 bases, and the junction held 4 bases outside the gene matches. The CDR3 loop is CASREGQLNTEAFF. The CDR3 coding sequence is TGTGCCAGCAGGGAGGGACAGTTGAACACTGAAGCTTTCTTT.

The CDR3 protein is CASSLNLIYEQYF. The CDR3 region has the DNA TGTGCCAGCAGTTTAAATCTTATCTACGAGCAGTACTTC. The genes are TRBV12-3 or TRBV12-4 and TRBJ2-7; D is unclear. The V end lost 2 bases, the J end lost 3 bases, and 8 bases lay between the germline ends. There are 13 residues in the CDR3.

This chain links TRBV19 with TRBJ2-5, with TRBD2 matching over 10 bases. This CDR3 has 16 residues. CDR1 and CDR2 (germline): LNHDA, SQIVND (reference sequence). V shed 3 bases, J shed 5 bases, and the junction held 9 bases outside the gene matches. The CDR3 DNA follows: TGTGCCAGTAGTATCGGGGGTAGCGGGGGGTCGGAGACCCAGTACTTC. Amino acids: CASSIGGSGGSETQYF. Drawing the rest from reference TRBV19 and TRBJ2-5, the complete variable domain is DGGITQSPKYLFRKEGQNVTLSCEQNLNHDAMYWYRQDPGQGLRLIYYSQIVNDFQKGDIAEGYSVSREKKESFPLTVTSAQKNPTAFYLCASSIGGSGGSETQYFGPGTRLLVL.

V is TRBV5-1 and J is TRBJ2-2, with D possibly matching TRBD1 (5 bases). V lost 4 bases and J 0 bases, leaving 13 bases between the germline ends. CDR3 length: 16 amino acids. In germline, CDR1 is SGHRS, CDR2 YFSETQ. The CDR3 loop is CASSPRVSTNTGELFF. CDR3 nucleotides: TGCGCCAGCAGCCCCAGGGTATCGACGAACACCGGGGAGCTGTTTTTT.

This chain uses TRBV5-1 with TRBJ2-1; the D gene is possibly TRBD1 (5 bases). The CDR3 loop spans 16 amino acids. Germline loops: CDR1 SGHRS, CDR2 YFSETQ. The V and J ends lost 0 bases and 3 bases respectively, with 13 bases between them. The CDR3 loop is CASSLGGRVSYNEQFF. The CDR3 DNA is TGCGCCAGCAGCTTGGGGGGCCGAGTAAGCTACAATGAGCAGTTCTTC.

Here the CDR3 reads CASSVEGAGLGANVLTF. The DNA of the CDR3 is TGCGCCAGCAGCGTCGAGGGGGCTGGCCTGGGGGCCAACGTCCTGACTTTC. This rearrangement joins TRBV5-1 to TRBJ2-6; TRBD1 aligns across 7 bases. The CDR3 extends over 17 amino acids. With 4 bases clipped from V and 4 bases from J, the junction kept 11 bases outside the gene matches. Germline loops: CDR1 SGHRS, CDR2 YFSETQ.

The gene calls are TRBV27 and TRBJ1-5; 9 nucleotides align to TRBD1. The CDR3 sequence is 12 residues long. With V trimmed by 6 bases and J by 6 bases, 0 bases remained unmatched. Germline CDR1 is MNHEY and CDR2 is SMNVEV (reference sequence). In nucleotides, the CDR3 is TGTGCCAGCAGGGGACAGGGTCAGCCCCAGCATTTT. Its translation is CASRGQGQPQHF.

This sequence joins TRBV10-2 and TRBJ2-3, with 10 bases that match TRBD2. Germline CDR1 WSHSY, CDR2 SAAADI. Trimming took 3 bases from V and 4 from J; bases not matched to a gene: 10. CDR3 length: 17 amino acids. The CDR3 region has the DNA TGCGCCAGCAGTGATTCGACGGGGACTAGCGTGGCAGATACGCAGTATTTT. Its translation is CASSDSTGTSVADTQYF.

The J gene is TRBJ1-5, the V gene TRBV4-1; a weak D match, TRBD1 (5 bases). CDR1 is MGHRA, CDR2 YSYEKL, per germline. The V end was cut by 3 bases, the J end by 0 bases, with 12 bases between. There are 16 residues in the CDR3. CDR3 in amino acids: CASSQTVLYSNQPQHF. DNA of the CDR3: TGCGCCAGCAGCCAGACAGTCTTATATAGCAATCAGCCCCAGCATTTT.

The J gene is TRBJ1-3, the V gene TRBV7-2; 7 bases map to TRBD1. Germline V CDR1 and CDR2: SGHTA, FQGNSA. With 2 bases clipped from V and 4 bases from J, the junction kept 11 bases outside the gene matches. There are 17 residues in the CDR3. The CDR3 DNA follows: TGTGCCAGCAGCTTAATGTCCGGGCCAGGGGGAGGAAACACCATATATTTT. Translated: CASSLMSGPGGGNTIYF.

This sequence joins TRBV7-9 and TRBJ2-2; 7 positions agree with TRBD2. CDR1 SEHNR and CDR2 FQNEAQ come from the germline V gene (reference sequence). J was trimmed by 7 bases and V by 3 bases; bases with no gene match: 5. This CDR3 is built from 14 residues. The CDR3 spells CASSLGLSDGELFF. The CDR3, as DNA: TGTGCCAGCAGCTTGGGACTATCCGACGGGGAGCTGTTTTTT.

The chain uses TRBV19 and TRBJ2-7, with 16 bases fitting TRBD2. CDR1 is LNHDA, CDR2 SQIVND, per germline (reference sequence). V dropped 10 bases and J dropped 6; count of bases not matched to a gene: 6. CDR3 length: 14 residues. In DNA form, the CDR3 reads TGTGCCACGACCGGGACTAGCGGGGGGGGCGAGCAGTACTTC. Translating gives CATTGTSGGGEQYF. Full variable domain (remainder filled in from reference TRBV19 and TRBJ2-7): DGGITQSPKYLFRKEGQNVTLSCEQNLNHDAMYWYRQDPGQGLRLIYYSQIVNDFQKGDIAEGYSVSREKKESFPLTVTSAQKNPTAFYLCATTGTSGGGEQYFGPGTRLTVT.

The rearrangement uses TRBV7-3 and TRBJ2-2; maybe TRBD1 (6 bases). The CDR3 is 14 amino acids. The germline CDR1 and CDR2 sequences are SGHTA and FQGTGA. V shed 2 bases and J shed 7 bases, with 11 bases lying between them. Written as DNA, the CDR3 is TGTGCCAGCAGCTTAGCGGCAGGGGACGGGGAGCTGTTTTTT. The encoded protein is CASSLAAGDGELFF.

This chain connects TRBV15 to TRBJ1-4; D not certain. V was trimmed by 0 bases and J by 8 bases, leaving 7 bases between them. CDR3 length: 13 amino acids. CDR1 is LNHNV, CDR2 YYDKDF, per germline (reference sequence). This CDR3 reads CATSRDSREKLFF. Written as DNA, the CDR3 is TGTGCCACCAGCAGAGATTCGCGAGAAAAACTGTTTTTT.

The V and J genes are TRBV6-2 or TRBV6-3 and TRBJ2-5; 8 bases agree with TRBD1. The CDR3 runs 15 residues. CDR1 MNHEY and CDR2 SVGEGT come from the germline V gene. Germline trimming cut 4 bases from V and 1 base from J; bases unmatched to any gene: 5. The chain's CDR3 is CASSSRQGRQETQYF. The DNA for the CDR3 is TGTGCCAGCAGTTCGCGACAGGGGCGCCAAGAGACCCAGTACTTC.

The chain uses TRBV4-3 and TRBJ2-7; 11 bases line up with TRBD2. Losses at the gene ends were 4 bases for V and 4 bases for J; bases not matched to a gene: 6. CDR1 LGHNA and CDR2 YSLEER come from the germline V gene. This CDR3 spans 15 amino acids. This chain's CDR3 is CASSPISGGVYEQYF. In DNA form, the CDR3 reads TGCGCCAGCAGCCCGATTAGCGGGGGGGTATACGAGCAGTACTTC.

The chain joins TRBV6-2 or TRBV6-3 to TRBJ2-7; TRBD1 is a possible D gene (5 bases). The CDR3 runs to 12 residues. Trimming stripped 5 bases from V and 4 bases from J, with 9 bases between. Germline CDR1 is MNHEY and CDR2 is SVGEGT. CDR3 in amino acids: CASSLDSYEQYF. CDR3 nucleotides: TGTGCCAGCAGTCTAGACAGTTACGAGCAGTACTTC.

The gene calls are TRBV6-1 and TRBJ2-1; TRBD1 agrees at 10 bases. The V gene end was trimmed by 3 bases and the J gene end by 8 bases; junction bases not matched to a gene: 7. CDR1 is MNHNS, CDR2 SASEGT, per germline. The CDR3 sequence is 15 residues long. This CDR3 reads CASSDRDRGVHEQFF. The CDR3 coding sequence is TGTGCCAGCAGTGACCGGGACAGGGGAGTCCATGAGCAGTTCTTC.

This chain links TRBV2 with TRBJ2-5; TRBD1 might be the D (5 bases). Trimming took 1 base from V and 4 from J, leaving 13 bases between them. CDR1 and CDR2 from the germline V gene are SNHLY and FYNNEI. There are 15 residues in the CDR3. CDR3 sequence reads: CASSEVRTNRETQYF. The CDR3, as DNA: TGTGCCAGCAGTGAAGTTAGGACAAATCGAGAGACCCAGTACTTC.

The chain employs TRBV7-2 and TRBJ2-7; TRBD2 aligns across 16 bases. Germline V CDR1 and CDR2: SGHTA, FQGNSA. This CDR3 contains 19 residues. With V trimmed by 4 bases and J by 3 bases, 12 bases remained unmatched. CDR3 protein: CASSYRSGLAGGRIYEQYF. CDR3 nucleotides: TGTGCCAGCAGCTACCGTTCGGGACTAGCGGGGGGGCGAATCTACGAGCAGTACTTC. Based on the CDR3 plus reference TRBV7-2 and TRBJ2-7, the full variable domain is GAGVSQSPSNKVTEKGKDVELRCDPISGHTALYWYRQSLGQGLEFLIYFQGNSAPDKSGLPSDRFSAERTGGSVSTLTIQRTQQEDSAVYLCASSYRSGLAGGRIYEQYFGPGTRLTVT.

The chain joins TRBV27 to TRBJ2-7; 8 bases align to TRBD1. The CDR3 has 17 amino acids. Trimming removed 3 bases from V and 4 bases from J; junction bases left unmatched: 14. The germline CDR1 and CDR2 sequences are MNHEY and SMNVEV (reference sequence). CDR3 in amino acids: CASSFRGLGQGVYEQYF. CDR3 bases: TGTGCCAGCAGTTTTCGGGGGCTTGGACAGGGTGTTTACGAGCAGTACTTC.

In nucleotides, the CDR3 is TGTGCCACCAGCAGAGAAGGGGGATTTGGCTACACCTTC. Its translation: CATSREGGFGYTF. The chain links TRBV15 to TRBJ1-2; D might be TRBD1 (6 bases). Germline CDR1 is LNHNV and CDR2 is YYDKDF (reference sequence). Trimming stripped 0 bases from V and 7 bases from J, with 9 bases between. The CDR3 spans 13 residues.

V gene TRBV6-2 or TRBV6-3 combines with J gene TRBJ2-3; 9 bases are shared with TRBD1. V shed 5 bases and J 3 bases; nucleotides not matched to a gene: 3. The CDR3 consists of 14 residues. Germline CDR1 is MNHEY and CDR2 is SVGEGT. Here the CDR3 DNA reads TGTGCCAGCAGTCAAGGGACAGGGACAGATACGCAGTATTTT. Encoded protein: CASSQGTGTDTQYF.

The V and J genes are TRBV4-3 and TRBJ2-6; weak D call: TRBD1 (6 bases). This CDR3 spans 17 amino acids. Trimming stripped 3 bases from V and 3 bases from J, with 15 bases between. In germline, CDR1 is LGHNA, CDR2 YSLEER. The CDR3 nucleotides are TGCGCCAGCAGCCACATGGGTGACAGGTATGGGGCCAACGTCCTGACTTTC. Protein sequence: CASSHMGDRYGANVLTF.